These T cell receptor beta chains were read from a single sample in a study of blood T cell repertoires in COVID-19. The assay was immunoSEQ multiplex PCR, and TCRdb's table has in-frame clones only and misses some. This sample has 300,000 to 350,000 clones; almost 90% occur once, and the top ten carry 2.5% to 3.5%. The sequenced material came from peripheral blood. Source of these receptors: a woman aged 25-40 years with COVID-19, enrolled during active disease. CDR3s include the opening cysteine and the closing phenylalanine or tryptophan. Each record gives: D gene, J gene, V gene, clone size, CDR3 protein, CDR3 DNA. The D gene is left open where the match is weak. Rows give clone size only sometimes, using once, few, many, or a class for an expanded clone.

.	TRBJ2-1	TRBV2	.	CASSGSNMDNEQFF	TGTGCCAGCAGTGGGAGTAACATGGACAATGAGCAGTTCTTC
TRBD1	TRBJ2-5	TRBV27	.	CASSRGTAQETQYF	TGTGCCAGCAGTCGAGGGACAGCCCAAGAGACCCAGTACTTC
TRBD1	TRBJ1-5	TRBV19	.	CASSIDRGDQPQHF	TGTGCCAGTAGTATAGACAGGGGGGATCAGCCCCAGCATTTT
.	TRBJ1-2	TRBV5-1	once	CASSLQGGKGDGYTF	TGCGCCAGCAGCTTGCAGGGCGGGAAAGGCGATGGCTACACCTTC
TRBD2	TRBJ2-2	TRBV5-1	.	CASSLSPSGRGELFF	TGCGCCAGCAGCTTGTCTCCTAGCGGGAGAGGGGAGCTGTTTTTT
TRBD2	TRBJ2-7	TRBV27	.	CASSSNILGGSYEQYF	TGTGCCAGCAGTTCCAACATCCTGGGAGGGAGCTACGAGCAGTACTTC
TRBD1	TRBJ1-1	TRBV5-1	once	CASSKGTGVGTEAFF	TGCGCCAGCAGCAAAGGGACAGGAGTAGGCACTGAAGCTTTCTTT
.	TRBJ2-7	TRBV7-2	.	CASSALTGATNEQYF	TGTGCCAGCAGCGCCCTGACAGGTGCAACTAACGAGCAGTACTTC
.	TRBJ1-5	TRBV12-3/TRBV12-4	.	CASSLGSEQPQHF	TGTGCCAGCAGTTTAGGGTCGGAGCAGCCCCAGCATTTT
TRBD2	TRBJ2-1	TRBV13	.	CASSLGSGGSYNEQFF	TGTGCCAGCAGCTTAGGCTCGGGGGGCTCCTACAATGAGCAGTTCTTC
.	TRBJ2-5	TRBV2	.	CASSEKGAQYF	TGTGCCAGCAGTGAAAAGGGGGCCCAGTACTTC
TRBD2	TRBJ2-1	TRBV3-1/TRBV3-2	.	CASSRTSGTYNEQFF	TGTGCCAGCAGCAGGACTAGCGGGACCTACAATGAGCAGTTCTTC
TRBD2	TRBJ2-2	TRBV2	.	CASSRTSGRVVTGELFF	TGTGCCAGCAGTCGGACTAGCGGGAGGGTCGTCACCGGGGAGCTGTTTTTT
TRBD1	TRBJ2-2	TRBV10-2	.	CASHTGTGNTGELFF	TGCGCCAGCCATACCGGGACAGGGAACACCGGGGAGCTGTTTTTT
TRBD1	TRBJ2-7	TRBV29-1	.	CSVHTGGREQYF	TGCAGCGTTCACACAGGGGGAAGGGAGCAGTACTTC
TRBD1	TRBJ1-2	TRBV19	once	CASSTGQGLSYGYTF	TGTGCCAGTAGTACGGGACAGGGGCTTTCCTATGGCTACACCTTC
TRBD1	TRBJ2-3	TRBV10-3	.	CAISETGARTDTQYF	TGTGCCATCAGTGAAACAGGGGCGAGGACAGATACGCAGTATTTT
TRBD1	TRBJ1-2	TRBV29-1	.	CSATGQTFVGYTF	TGCAGCGCGACGGGACAGACTTTTGTTGGCTACACCTTC
.	TRBJ2-5	TRBV11-2	.	CASSLVGTGQYQETQYF	TGTGCCAGCAGCTTAGTCGGCACAGGACAGTACCAAGAGACCCAGTACTTC
.	TRBJ1-3	TRBV19	.	CASILNRPSGNTIYF	TGTGCCAGTATCCTCAACAGGCCCTCTGGAAACACCATATATTTT
TRBD1	TRBJ1-4	TRBV25-1	.	CASSQQRTGGFEKLFF	TGTGCCAGCAGCCAACAACGGACAGGGGGCTTTGAAAAACTGTTTTTT
TRBD2	TRBJ2-7	TRBV7-2	.	CASSLGLAGAPYEQYF	TGTGCCAGCAGCTTAGGACTAGCGGGCGCCCCCTACGAGCAGTACTTC
.	TRBJ2-7	TRBV29-1	.	CSVTGYKNSYEQYF	TGCAGCGTTACAGGGTACAAGAATAGCTACGAGCAGTACTTC
.	TRBJ1-1	TRBV12-3/TRBV12-4	.	CASSLGHSTEAFF	TGTGCCAGCAGTTTAGGCCACAGTACTGAAGCTTTCTTT